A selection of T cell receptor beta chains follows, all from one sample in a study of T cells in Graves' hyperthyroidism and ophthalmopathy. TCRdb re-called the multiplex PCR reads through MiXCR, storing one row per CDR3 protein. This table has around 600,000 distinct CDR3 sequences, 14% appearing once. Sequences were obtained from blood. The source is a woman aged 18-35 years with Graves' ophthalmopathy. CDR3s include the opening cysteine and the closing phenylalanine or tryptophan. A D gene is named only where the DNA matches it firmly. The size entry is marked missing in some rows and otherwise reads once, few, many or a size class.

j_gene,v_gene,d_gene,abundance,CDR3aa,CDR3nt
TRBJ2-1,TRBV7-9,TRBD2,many,CASRLAGEGNEQFF,TGTGCCAGCAGGCTAGCGGGAGAAGGCAATGAGCAGTTCTTC
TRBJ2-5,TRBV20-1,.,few,CSARRLGVTQETQYF,TGCAGTGCTAGAAGGTTAGGCGTGACCCAAGAGACCCAGTACTTC
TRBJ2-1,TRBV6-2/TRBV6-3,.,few,CASSYSFWVDEQFF,TGTGCCAGCAGTTACTCGTTTTGGGTGGATGAGCAGTTCTTC
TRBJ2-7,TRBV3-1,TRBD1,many,CASSHRGGLYEQYF,TGTGCCAGCAGCCACAGAGGGGGCCTCTACGAGCAGTACTTC
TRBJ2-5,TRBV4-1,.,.,CASSGGLVYGETQYF,TGCGCCAGCAGCGGTGGGCTCGTTTACGGAGAGACCCAGTACTTC
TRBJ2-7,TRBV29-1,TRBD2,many,CSVEGAGGPRYEQYF,TGCAGCGTTGAAGGGGCGGGAGGGCCTCGCTACGAGCAGTACTTC
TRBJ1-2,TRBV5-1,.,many,CASSLARLNYGYTF,TGCGCCAGCAGCTTGGCCCGACTTAACTATGGCTACACCTTC
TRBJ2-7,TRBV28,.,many,CASSLVDFSSYEQYF,TGTGCCAGCAGTTTAGTGGACTTCAGCTCCTACGAGCAGTACTTC
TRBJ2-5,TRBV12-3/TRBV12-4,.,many,CASSFTGLETQYF,TGTGCCAGCAGTTTTACCGGGTTAGAGACCCAGTACTTC
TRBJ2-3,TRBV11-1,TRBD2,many,CASSLGLASDTQYF,TGTGCCAGCAGCTTGGGACTAGCTTCAGATACGCAGTATTTT
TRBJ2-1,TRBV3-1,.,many,CASSQIRGGEQFF,TGTGCCAGCAGCCAAATCAGGGGGGGCGAGCAGTTCTTC
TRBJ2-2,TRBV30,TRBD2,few,CAWTREWREGAGELFF,TGTGCCTGGACCCGAGAGTGGCGGGAGGGGGCCGGGGAGCTGTTTTTT
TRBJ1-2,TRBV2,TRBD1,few,CASRQGEGGYTF,TGTGCCAGCCGACAGGGGGAAGGGGGCTACACCTTC
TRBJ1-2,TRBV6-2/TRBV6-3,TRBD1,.,CASSYSKGQTYGYTF,TGTGCCAGCAGTTACTCCAAGGGACAGACCTATGGCTACACCTTC
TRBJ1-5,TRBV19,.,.,CASSMEARNNQPQHF,TGTGCCAGTAGTATGGAGGCCAGGAATAATCAGCCCCAGCATTTT
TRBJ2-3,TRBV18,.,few,CASSPRQGMGDTQYF,TGTGCCAGCTCACCCAGGCAGGGAATGGGAGATACGCAGTATTTT
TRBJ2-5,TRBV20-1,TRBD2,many,CSARDRTSGSNGGETQYF,TGCAGTGCTAGAGATCGGACTAGCGGGAGCAACGGGGGGGAGACCCAGTACTTC
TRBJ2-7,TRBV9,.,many,CASSVVPLGQGTYEQYF,TGTGCCAGCAGCGTAGTTCCACTGGGGCAGGGGACCTACGAGCAGTACTTC
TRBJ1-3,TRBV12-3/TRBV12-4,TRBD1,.,CASTEQGANTIYF,TGTGCCAGCACCGAACAGGGGGCCAACACCATATATTTT
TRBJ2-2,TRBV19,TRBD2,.,CASSIFGTSGTGELFF,TGTGCCAGTAGTATCTTCGGGACTAGCGGCACCGGGGAGCTGTTTTTT
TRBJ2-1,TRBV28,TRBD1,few,CASSSLPTGMNNEQFF,TGTGCCAGCAGTTCCCTACCGACAGGGATGAATAATGAGCAGTTCTTC
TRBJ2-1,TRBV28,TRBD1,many,CASSFLQGDEQFF,TGTGCCAGCAGTTTCCTACAGGGGGATGAGCAGTTCTTC
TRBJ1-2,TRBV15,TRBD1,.,CATSRGGQGANYGYTF,TGTGCCACCAGCAGAGGCGGTCAGGGGGCTAACTATGGCTACACCTTC